This T cell receptor (beta chain) was retrieved from a study of control samples from healthy donors and cancer patients. TCRdb's table, derived via immunoSEQ multiplex PCR, lists solely in-frame clones and lacks some. The repertoire holds 130,000 or so clones, roughly 90% seen once, with more than 2.5% in the top ten. The V and J ends lost 8 bases and 0 bases respectively, with 10 bases between them. The CDR3 sequence is 13 residues long. The J gene is TRBJ1-1, the V gene TRBV12-3 or TRBV12-4, with D uncertain. Material for sequencing was blood. The sequence was obtained from a man aged 45-65 years in good health. CDR3 DNA: TGTGCCAGCCGTTATAGCGTGAACACTGAAGCTTTCTTT. This encodes CASRYSVNTEAFF.